Following are 27 T cell receptor beta chains from one sample sequenced in a study of T cell repertoires in cytomegalovirus infection. Antigen specificity for these receptors is unknown. Each CDR3 protein is one row after TCRdb ran MiXCR on the reads. Of approximately 220,000 distinct CDR3 sequences listed, about 40% are singletons. The source was CD8+ T cells from cultured PBMCs, collected from culture after CMV antigen stimulation. The receptors originated from a human donor in good health (CMV status not recorded). Some clones in this sample may be carry-over from other donors' samples.

For this clonotype: The junction and the germline gene differ at one end; a read error may be behind it. CDR3 in DNA: TGTACCAGCAGCCGATCGACTGGTACCTACAATGAGCAGTTCTTC. Protein: CTSSRSTGTYNEQFF. V and J are TRBV7-6 and TRBJ2-1; D ambiguous. The CDR3 runs to 15 residues. Looked up from germline, CDR1 is SGHVS and CDR2 is FNYEAQ.

This clonotype came up once. The rearrangement links TRBV2 to TRBJ2-7; 7 bases line up with TRBD2. Germline V lookup: CDR1 SNHLY, CDR2 FYNNEI. V gave up 2 bases and J gave up 11 bases; unmatched junction bases: 9. The CDR3 loop spans 13 amino acids. The CDR3 sequence is CASSERGWSGEYF. The CDR3 nucleotides are TGTGCCAGCAGTGAAAGGGGTTGGAGCGGGGAGTACTTC.

This clonotype was observed a handful of times. The chain recombines TRBV7-9 with TRBJ2-4, with D possibly called TRBD1 or TRBD2 (5 bases each). There are 15 residues in the CDR3. Trimming removed 1 base at V and 6 bases at J, with 13 bases between. Per the germline V gene, CDR1 is SEHNR and CDR2 is FQNEAQ (reference sequence). CDR3 loop: CASSLVGPMSNIQYF. The CDR3 DNA reads TGTGCCAGCAGCTTAGTGGGACCGATGTCAAACATTCAGTACTTC.

This chain links TRBV7-6 with TRBJ2-7; tentative D call: TRBD1 (6 bases). The CDR3 is made up of 13 amino acids. Germline V lookup: CDR1 SGHVS, CDR2 FNYEAQ. V dropped 6 bases and J dropped 4 bases, with 13 bases sitting between them. The CDR3 region is CASRWGTQYEQYF. CDR3 DNA sequence: TGTGCCAGCAGGTGGGGGACACAATACGAGCAGTACTTC.

There are a few counts of this clonotype. V gene TRBV12-3 or TRBV12-4 combines with J gene TRBJ1-1; TRBD1 is a possible D gene (6 bases). The V and J ends lost 4 bases and 5 bases respectively, with 23 bases between them. The CDR3 length is 17 residues. The CDR3: CASSYKCRWWGRTEAFF. CDR3 coding DNA: TGTGCCAGCAGTTACAAGTGTAGGTGGTGGGGGCGAACTGAAGCTTTCTTT.

This clonotype was counted a few times. The chain couples TRBV20-1 to TRBJ2-7, with D possibly matching TRBD1 (5 bases). The CDR3 spans 17 residues. Germline V gives CDR1 DFQATT, CDR2 SNEGSKA (reference sequence). V lost 0 bases, J lost 0 bases, and 18 bases lay in between. The DNA of the CDR3 is TGCAGTGCTAGAGATTTTCGCGCAGGGCCCTCCTCCTACGAGCAGTACTTC. Protein product: CSARDFRAGPSSYEQYF.

The chain joins TRBV27 to TRBJ2-1; the D is unclear. The CDR3 length is 16 residues. The germline CDR1 and CDR2 sequences are MNHEY and SMNVEV (reference sequence). V dropped 6 bases and J dropped 3 bases, with 18 bases sitting between them. CDR3 DNA sequence: TGTGCCAGCAGAGGAAGGGCCCTACCCTACTACAATGAGCAGTTCTTC. Protein sequence: CASRGRALPYYNEQFF.

V and J are TRBV7-3 and TRBJ2-1, with D tentatively TRBD1 (6 bases). The CDR3 is 14 residues long. V dropped 4 bases and J dropped 8 bases, with 15 bases sitting between them. Germline CDR1 SGHTA, CDR2 FQGTGA. The CDR3 DNA reads TGTGCCAGCAGCTCAACCGGGACAAGGGATGAGCAGTTCTTC. As protein: CASSSTGTRDEQFF.

V gene TRBV10-3 combines with J gene TRBJ1-3; no definite D call. Per germline, CDR1 ENHRY and CDR2 SYGVKD. CDR3 length: 17 residues. V shed 3 bases and J shed 0 bases, with 15 bases lying between them. The CDR3 region has the DNA TGTGCCATCAGTGACGAACCATCTAATCCCTCTGGAAACACCATATATTTT. This encodes CAISDEPSNPSGNTIYF.

This clonotype was seen a handful of times. The chain combines TRBV27 with TRBJ1-2; possibly TRBD1 for D (6 bases). Between the trimmed V and J ends, which lost 2 bases and 0 bases, there was a span of 13 bases. CDR3 length: 16 amino acids. Germline CDR1 reads MNHEY; CDR2 reads SMNVEV (reference sequence). The CDR3 loop is CASSLAPGASNYGYTF. The CDR3 region has the DNA TGTGCCAGCAGTTTAGCCCCAGGGGCTTCTAACTATGGCTACACCTTC.

This clonotype was observed at least ten times. The chain employs TRBV7-2 and TRBJ2-1, with 10 nucleotides matching TRBD2. The ends lost 2 bases at V and 6 bases at J; junction bases unmatched: 13. The CDR3 contains 18 residues. Germline loops: CDR1 SGHTA, CDR2 FQGNSA. The CDR3 DNA follows: TGTGCCAGCAGCTTATACCCCCGGCTAGCGGGAGAGGGCAATGAGCAGTTCTTC. It specifies CASSLYPRLAGEGNEQFF.

There are a few counts of this clonotype. This chain joins TRBV12-5 and TRBJ2-2, with 7 bases lining up with TRBD2. V was clipped by 3 bases and J by 6 bases; unmatched bases: 7. The CDR3 contains 15 residues. The germline CDR1 and CDR2 sequences are LGHNT and FRNRAP. This CDR3 reads CASGFGTSDAGELFF. For the CDR3, the DNA is TGTGCTAGTGGTTTCGGAACTAGCGATGCCGGGGAGCTGTTTTTT.

V is TRBV7-9 and J is TRBJ2-1, with 7 bases aligning to TRBD1. Germline assignment: CDR1 SEHNR and CDR2 FQNEAQ (reference sequence). V lost 11 bases and J lost 2; bases outside the gene matches: 12. The CDR3 loop spans 15 amino acids. The CDR3 loop reads CAGSYRGTAYNEQFF. The CDR3 coding sequence is TGTGCCGGCTCGTACAGGGGTACAGCCTACAATGAGCAGTTCTTC.

The chain joins TRBV5-1 to TRBJ2-1, with D perhaps given as TRBD1 or TRBD2 (5 bases each). The CDR3 runs to 14 residues. CDR1 SGHRS and CDR2 YFSETQ come from the germline V gene. V was shortened by 0 bases and J by 13 bases, with 17 bases between the two germline ends. In nucleotides, the CDR3 is TGCGCCAGCAGCTTGGACGGACCGGGACGCCTTCAGTTCTTC. This gives the protein CASSLDGPGRLQFF. Combining the CDR3 with reference TRBV5-1 and TRBJ2-1 gives the whole variable domain KAGVTQTPRYLIKTRGQQVTLSCSPISGHRSVSWYQQTPGQGLQFLFEYFSETQRNKGNFPGRFSGRQFSNSRSEMNVSTLELGDSALYLCASSLDGPGRLQFFGPGTRLTVL.

The J gene is TRBJ2-1, the V gene TRBV24-1; TRBD1 aligns across 9 bases. Per the germline V gene, CDR1 is KGHDR and CDR2 is SFDVKD. With 3 bases clipped from V and 0 bases from J, the junction kept 2 bases outside the gene matches. The CDR3 loop spans 16 amino acids. The CDR3 loop reads CATSDGTGSSYNEQFF. The CDR3 coding sequence is TGTGCCACCAGTGATGGGACAGGGAGCTCCTACAATGAGCAGTTCTTC.

This clonotype has a handful of counts. The J gene is TRBJ1-1, the V gene TRBV6-2 or TRBV6-3; D unresolved. The CDR3 length is 15 residues. Deletions cut 0 bases from V and 1 base from J, with 9 bases between. The germline V gene has CDR1 MNHEY and CDR2 SVGEGT. The CDR3 DNA is TGTGCCAGCAGTTACTCGGGTAGCTCGAACACTGAAGCTTTCTTT. Protein product: CASSYSGSSNTEAFF.

This chain connects TRBV9 to TRBJ2-1; D is perhaps TRBD1 or TRBD2 (6 bases each). The germline gives CDR1 SGDLS, CDR2 YYNGEE. V shed 4 bases and J shed 0 bases, with 17 bases lying between them. This CDR3 region has 17 residues. This chain's CDR3 is CASSLPLGGSSYNEQFF. CDR3 DNA: TGTGCCAGCAGCCTTCCATTAGGGGGGAGCTCCTACAATGAGCAGTTCTTC.

The chain joins TRBV6-1 to TRBJ2-7; TRBD2 is a possible D gene (5 bases). V was trimmed by 6 bases and J by 9 bases, leaving 12 bases between them. The CDR3 length is 11 residues. Germline CDR1 MNHNS, CDR2 SASEGT. In nucleotides, the CDR3 is TGTGCCAGCAGGGGCCCAAGCGGGCAGTACTTC. It codes for CASRGPSGQYF.

V usage is TRBV24-1 and J usage is TRBJ2-2; 10 bases agree with TRBD1. In germline, CDR1 is KGHDR, CDR2 SFDVKD. Unmatched junction bases numbered 3, after V lost 7 bases and J lost 2 bases. The CDR3 loop spans 15 amino acids. For the CDR3, the DNA is TGTGCCACCAGCGGACAGGGGGGAAACACCGGGGAGCTGTTTTTT. Translation gives CATSGQGGNTGELFF.

V usage is TRBV10-3 and J usage is TRBJ2-3; TRBD1 matches 7 bases. The V gene end was trimmed by 6 bases and the J gene end by 0 bases; junction bases not matched to a gene: 6. The germline V gene encodes CDR1 ENHRY and CDR2 SYGVKD. There are 15 residues in the CDR3. The CDR3 bases are TGTGCCATCAGGGGGACAGAACTAAGCACAGATACGCAGTATTTT. The encoded protein is CAIRGTELSTDTQYF.

The chain links TRBV7-2 to TRBJ1-5; no definite D call. V was pared by 3 bases and J by 4 bases, with 13 bases between. The CDR3 is made up of 15 amino acids. Per the germline V gene, CDR1 is SGHTA and CDR2 is FQGNSA. The DNA of the CDR3 is TGTGCCAGCAGCTTCAAACTCGGACGGAATCAGCCCCAGCATTTT. Its protein is CASSFKLGRNQPQHF.

This chain connects TRBV6-1 to TRBJ1-2; the D gene is possibly TRBD1 (6 bases). The length of the CDR3 is 16 residues. Looked up from germline, CDR1 is MNHNS and CDR2 is SASEGT. V lost 0 bases and J 8 bases, leaving 19 bases between the germline ends. The CDR3 loop is CASSEAEGQPRQGYTF. CDR3 nucleotide sequence: TGTGCCAGCAGTGAAGCTGAAGGACAGCCTCGCCAGGGCTACACCTTC.

This clonotype appeared a few times. V usage is TRBV19 and J usage is TRBJ1-1; 7 bases agree with TRBD1. Germline assignment: CDR1 LNHDA and CDR2 SQIVND (reference sequence). Trimming removed 7 bases from V and 5 bases from J; junction bases left unmatched: 10. The CDR3 spans 14 residues. CDR3 coding DNA: TGTGCCAGTACCCTAGACAGGGTGGGTACTGAAGCTTTCTTT. Amino acid sequence: CASTLDRVGTEAFF.

This clonotype has a handful of counts. This chain joins TRBV19 and TRBJ2-7, with 12 bases lining up with TRBD2. Germline values: CDR1 LNHDA, CDR2 SQIVND (reference sequence). CDR3 size: 15 residues. J lost 4 bases, V lost 5 bases, and 6 bases had no gene match. The CDR3 nucleotides are TGTGCCAGTAGTTTACGACTAGCGGGAGCTTACGAGCAGTACTTC. Amino acids: CASSLRLAGAYEQYF.

This clonotype has only a few counts. The V call is TRBV29-1, the J call TRBJ1-1, with unresolved D. Trimming stripped 7 bases from V and 6 bases from J, with 15 bases between. This CDR3 spans 12 amino acids. Germline V gene data show CDR1 as SQVTM and CDR2 as ANQGSEA. The CDR3 region is CSAGRELAEAFF. Here the CDR3 DNA reads TGCAGCGCAGGACGGGAACTAGCTGAAGCTTTCTTT.

Only a few counts were recorded for this clonotype. The chain employs TRBV15 and TRBJ1-4; TRBD1 might be the D (5 bases). The CDR3 extends over 16 amino acids. V was clipped by 0 bases and J by 7 bases, with 15 bases between them. Germline CDR1 and CDR2: LNHNV and YYDKDF (reference sequence). The CDR3, as DNA: TGTGCCACCAGCAGAGATGCCCCCCGGAGGGGTGAAAAACTGTTTTTT. The encoded protein is CATSRDAPRRGEKLFF.

This clonotype was counted only a few times. The chain links TRBV7-6 to TRBJ1-3, with no clear D. CDR3 size: 15 residues. V lost 1 base and J 3 bases, leaving 10 bases between the germline ends. Per germline, CDR1 SGHVS and CDR2 FNYEAQ. The CDR3 bases are TGTGCCAGCAGCTTAGGGCTGGAAATTGGAAACACCATATATTTT. Encoded protein: CASSLGLEIGNTIYF.